One sample yielded the 17 T cell receptor beta chains listed below, sequenced in a study of shared clonotypes between healthy human individuals. Some clones are missing from TCRdb's copy, which holds only in-frame ones; the method was immunoSEQ multiplex PCR. The repertoire holds about 320,000 clones, with roughly 84% as singletons. Input material: memory CD8+ T cells sorted from blood. Described subset: CD45RO+ cells pooled with CCR7-negative TemRA cells. These receptors all come from a man between 18 and 29 years old in good health.

V gene TRBV30 combines with J gene TRBJ2-1, with D unclear. The length of the CDR3 is 13 residues. Trimming pared 0 bases from V and 6 bases from J, leaving 9 bases between. Per the germline V gene, CDR1 is GTSNPN and CDR2 is SVGIG (reference sequence). The CDR3 loop is CAWSVVSSNEQFF. CDR3 bases: TGTGCCTGGAGTGTAGTCAGCTCCAATGAGCAGTTCTTC. The full variable domain, in which reference TRBV30 and TRBJ2-1 provide the parts outside the CDR3, is SQTIHQWPATLVQPVGSPLSLECTVEGTSNPNLYWYRQAAGRGLQLLFYSVGIGQISSEVPQNLSASRPQDRQFILSSKKLLLSDSGFYLCAWSVVSSNEQFFGPGTRLTVL.

The CDR3 sequence is CASSPRGGTGTEAFF. The CDR3 nucleotides are TGCGCCAGCAGCCCCCGCGGAGGGACGGGCACTGAAGCTTTCTTT. V gene TRBV5-1 combines with J gene TRBJ1-1, with a weak D call TRBD1 (5 bases). The V gene lost 4 bases and the J gene lost 4 bases, with 17 bases spanning the gap. Germline loops: CDR1 SGHRS, CDR2 YFSETQ. The CDR3 is made up of 15 amino acids.

The chain is built from TRBV20-1 and TRBJ1-2; no definite D call. Trimming removed 6 bases from V and 10 bases from J, with 6 bases in between. The CDR3 length is 8 residues. Germline values: CDR1 DFQATT, CDR2 SNEGSKA (reference sequence). DNA of the CDR3: TGCAGTGCCCCGTACTACACCTTC. Translation gives CSAPYYTF.

The J gene is TRBJ2-2, the V gene TRBV5-6; D unclear. The CDR3 runs 12 residues. Germline loops: CDR1 SGHDT, CDR2 YYEEEE. Trimming cost V 3 bases and J 0 bases, with 0 bases left between them. CDR3 residues: CASSSNTGELFF. In nucleotides, the CDR3 is TGTGCCAGCAGCTCGAACACCGGGGAGCTGTTTTTT.

V is TRBV5-5 and J is TRBJ2-7; D is unclear. V was pared by 7 bases and J by 3 bases, with 14 bases between. The CDR3 sequence is 13 residues long. Looked up from germline, CDR1 is SGHKS and CDR2 is YYEKEE (reference sequence). DNA of the CDR3: TGTGCCAGCGGAATCTACGGCAACTACGAGCAGTACTTC. Translation gives CASGIYGNYEQYF.

The chain carries TRBV7-8 and TRBJ2-3, with 9 positions matching TRBD1. Trimming at V came to 5 bases and at J to 3 bases, leaving 9 bases not matched to a gene. The CDR3 consists of 16 residues. The V gene's germline CDR1 is SGHVS and CDR2 FQNEAQ. CDR3 residues: CASSILQGAGTDTQYF. CDR3 nucleotide sequence: TGTGCCAGCAGCATCCTACAGGGGGCGGGAACAGATACGCAGTATTTT.

In regard to this clone: This CDR3 is also generated by other DNA sequences in the sample. This chain joins TRBV7-9 and TRBJ2-7; D might be TRBD1 or TRBD2, each matching 5 bases. Germline lookup yields CDR1 SEHNR and CDR2 FQNEAQ (reference sequence). The CDR3 length is 13 residues. Trimming removed 1 base from V and 3 bases from J, with 7 bases in between. The chain's CDR3 is CASSLGGIYEQYF. In DNA form, the CDR3 reads TGTGCCAGCAGCTTAGGGGGGATCTACGAGCAGTACTTC.

This chain joins TRBV27 and TRBJ2-7; D possibly matches TRBD1 or TRBD2 (5 bases each). The CDR3 sequence is 14 residues long. Per germline, CDR1 MNHEY and CDR2 SMNVEV (reference sequence). The V end was cut by 1 base, the J end by 2 bases, with 9 bases between. CDR3 DNA sequence: TGTGCCAGCAGTTTATGGGGGTACCCCTACGAGCAGTACTTC. As protein: CASSLWGYPYEQYF.

The chain uses TRBV7-6 and TRBJ2-5; a possible D gene is TRBD1 (5 bases). Germline V gene data show CDR1 as SGHVS and CDR2 as FNYEAQ. CDR3 length: 15 residues. Between the trimmed V and J ends, which lost 2 bases and 0 bases, there was a span of 10 bases. The CDR3 is CASSLQGEYQETQYF. For the CDR3, the DNA is TGTGCCAGCAGCTTACAGGGCGAGTACCAAGAGACCCAGTACTTC.

J is TRBJ2-1 and V is TRBV7-9; D may be TRBD1 (6 bases). CDR1 is SEHNR, CDR2 FQNEAQ, per germline (reference sequence). Trimming removed 5 bases from V and 4 bases from J, with 21 bases in between. The CDR3 runs to 17 residues. CDR3: CASSPRFDRPDYNEQFF. The CDR3 DNA reads TGTGCCAGCAGCCCCCGATTCGACAGGCCGGATTACAATGAGCAGTTCTTC.

The chain is built from TRBV27 and TRBJ2-5; 7 bases line up with TRBD1. Germline loops: CDR1 MNHEY, CDR2 SMNVEV (reference sequence). CDR3 length: 13 amino acids. Trimming removed 5 bases from V and 5 bases from J; junction bases left unmatched: 5. In DNA, the CDR3 is TGTGCCAGCAGTCAACAGGGGACGGAGACCCAGTACTTC. Translated: CASSQQGTETQYF.

The rearrangement joins TRBV4-3 to TRBJ2-7, with 11 positions matching TRBD2. CDR3 size: 16 residues. Trimming at V came to 4 bases and at J to 3 bases, leaving 8 bases not matched to a gene. The germline V gene has CDR1 LGHNA and CDR2 YSLEER. As DNA, the CDR3 is TGCGCCAGCAGCCCCGGCGGGACTAGCGGAATCTACGAGCAGTACTTC. This translates into CASSPGGTSGIYEQYF.

This clone was observed at least ten times. The rearrangement joins TRBV2 to TRBJ1-1, with D possibly matching TRBD1 (6 bases). The V and J ends lost 1 base and 4 bases respectively, with 10 bases between them. The CDR3 runs 14 residues. CDR1 is SNHLY and CDR2 is FYNNEI in the germline V gene. The CDR3 protein is CASSEEGGGTEAFF. The CDR3 DNA reads TGTGCCAGCAGTGAAGAGGGGGGCGGCACTGAAGCTTTCTTT.

The rearrangement uses TRBV4-1 and TRBJ1-6; D is uncertain. Germline V gene data show CDR1 as MGHRA and CDR2 as YSYEKL. CDR3 length: 17 amino acids. V was trimmed by 0 bases and J by 7 bases, leaving 16 bases between them. The CDR3 region has the DNA TGCGCCAGCAGCCAAGATGAGGAGGGTCCCTCCAATTCACCCCTCCACTTT. It specifies CASSQDEEGPSNSPLHF.

In DNA form, the CDR3 reads TGTGCCAGCAGTGGATCGACAAGGGGGAATTCACCCCTCCACTTT. It codes for CASSGSTRGNSPLHF. This sequence joins TRBV2 and TRBJ1-6; D is perhaps TRBD1 (6 bases). Germline V gene lookup returns CDR1 SNHLY and CDR2 FYNNEI. The V end lost 4 bases, the J end lost 7 bases, and 14 bases lay between the germline ends. The CDR3 has 15 residues.

At least ten counts were recorded for this clone. The chain joins TRBV7-9 to TRBJ1-2; D uncertain. Trimming stripped 3 bases from V and 4 bases from J, with 18 bases between. The CDR3 sequence is 16 residues long. Germline CDR1 SEHNR, CDR2 FQNEAQ (reference sequence). The CDR3: CASSFPDGERLYGYTF. The CDR3 nucleotides are TGTGCCAGCAGCTTCCCGGACGGCGAGAGACTCTATGGCTACACCTTC.

The rearrangement links TRBV28 to TRBJ2-3; no reliable D call. CDR1 is MDHEN and CDR2 is SYDVKM in the germline V gene. V was cut by 3 bases and J by 8 bases, with 9 bases left in between. The CDR3 has 12 amino acids. This CDR3 is CASSLLFPTQYF. DNA for the CDR3: TGTGCCAGCAGTTTGCTCTTCCCTACGCAGTATTTT. Together with reference TRBV28 and TRBJ2-3, the CDR3 gives the full variable domain: DVKVTQSSRYLVKRTGEKVFLECVQDMDHENMFWYRQDPGLGLRLIYFSYDVKMKEKGDIPEGYSVSREKKERFSLILESASTNQTSMYLCASSLLFPTQYFGPGTRLTVL.